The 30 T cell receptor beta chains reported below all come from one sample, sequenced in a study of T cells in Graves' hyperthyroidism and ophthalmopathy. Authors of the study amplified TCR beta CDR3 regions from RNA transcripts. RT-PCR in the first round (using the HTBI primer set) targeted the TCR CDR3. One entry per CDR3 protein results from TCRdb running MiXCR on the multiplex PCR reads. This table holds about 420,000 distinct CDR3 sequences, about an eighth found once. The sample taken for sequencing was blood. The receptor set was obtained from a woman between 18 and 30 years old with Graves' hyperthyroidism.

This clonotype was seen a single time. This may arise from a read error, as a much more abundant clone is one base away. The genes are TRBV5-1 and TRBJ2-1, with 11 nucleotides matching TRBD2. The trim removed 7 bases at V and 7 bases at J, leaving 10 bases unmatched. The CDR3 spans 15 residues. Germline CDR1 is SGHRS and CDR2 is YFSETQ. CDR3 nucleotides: TGCGCCAGCGGCTCCTTAGCGGGAGGGGGTAATGAGCAGTTCTTC. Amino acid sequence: CASGSLAGGGNEQFF.

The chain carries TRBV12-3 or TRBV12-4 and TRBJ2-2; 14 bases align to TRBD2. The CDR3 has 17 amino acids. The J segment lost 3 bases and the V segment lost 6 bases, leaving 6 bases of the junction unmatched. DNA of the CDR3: TGTGCCAGCAGAACCCGGACTAGCGGGAGGTACACCGGGGAGCTGTTTTTT. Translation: CASRTRTSGRYTGELFF.

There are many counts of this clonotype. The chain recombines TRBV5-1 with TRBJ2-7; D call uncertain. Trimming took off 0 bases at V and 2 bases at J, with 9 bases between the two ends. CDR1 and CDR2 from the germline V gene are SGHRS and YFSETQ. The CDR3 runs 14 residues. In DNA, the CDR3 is TGCGCCAGCAGCTTGGACCCGGAGACCTACGAGCAGTACTTC. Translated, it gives CASSLDPETYEQYF.

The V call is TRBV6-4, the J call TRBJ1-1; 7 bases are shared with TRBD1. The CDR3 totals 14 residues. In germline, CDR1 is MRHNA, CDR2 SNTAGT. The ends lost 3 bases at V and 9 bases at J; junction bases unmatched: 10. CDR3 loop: CASSEDGTAPQAFF. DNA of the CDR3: TGTGCCAGCAGTGAAGATGGGACAGCTCCTCAAGCTTTCTTT.

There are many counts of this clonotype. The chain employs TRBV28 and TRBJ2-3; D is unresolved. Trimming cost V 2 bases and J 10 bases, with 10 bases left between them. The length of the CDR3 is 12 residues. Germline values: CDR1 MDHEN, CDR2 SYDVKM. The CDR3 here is CASSLGWGSQYF. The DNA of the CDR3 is TGTGCCAGCAGTTTAGGATGGGGTTCGCAGTATTTT.

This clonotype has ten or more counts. Here the CDR3 DNA reads TGTGCCAGCAGCCGCGGTAGCGGGAGTCCTAATTACAATGAGCAGTTCTTC. This translates into CASSRGSGSPNYNEQFF. V and J are TRBV3-1 and TRBJ2-1; 9 bases fit TRBD2. The V segment lost 4 bases and the J segment 4 bases; nucleotides outside the gene matches: 11. The CDR3 loop spans 17 amino acids. Per germline, CDR1 LGHDT and CDR2 YNNKEL (reference sequence).

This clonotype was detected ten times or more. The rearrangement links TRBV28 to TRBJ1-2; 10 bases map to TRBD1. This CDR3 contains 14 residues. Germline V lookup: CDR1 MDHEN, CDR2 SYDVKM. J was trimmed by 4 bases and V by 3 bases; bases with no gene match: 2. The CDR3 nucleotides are TGTGCCAGCAGTTTGGGACAGGGGCTCTATGGCTACACCTTC. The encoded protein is CASSLGQGLYGYTF.

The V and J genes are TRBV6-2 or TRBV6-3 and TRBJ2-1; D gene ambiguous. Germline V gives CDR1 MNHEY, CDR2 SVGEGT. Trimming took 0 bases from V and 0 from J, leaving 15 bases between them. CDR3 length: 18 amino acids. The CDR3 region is CASSYSTGGRSSYNEQFF. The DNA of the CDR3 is TGTGCCAGCAGTTACTCCACGGGTGGCCGGAGCTCCTACAATGAGCAGTTCTTC.

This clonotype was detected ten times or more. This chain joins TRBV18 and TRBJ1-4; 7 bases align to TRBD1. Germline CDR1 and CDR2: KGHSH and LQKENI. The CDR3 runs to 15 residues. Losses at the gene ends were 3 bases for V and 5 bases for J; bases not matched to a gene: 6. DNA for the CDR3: TGTGCCAGCTCACCTACAACAGGGGACAATGAAAAACTGTTTTTT. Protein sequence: CASSPTTGDNEKLFF.

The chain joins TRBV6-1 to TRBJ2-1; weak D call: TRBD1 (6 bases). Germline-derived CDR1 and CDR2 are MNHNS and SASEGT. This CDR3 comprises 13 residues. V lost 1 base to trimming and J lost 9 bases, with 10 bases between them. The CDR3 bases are TGTGCCAGCAGTGAAGTGGCCAGGGGTGAGCAGTTCTTC. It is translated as CASSEVARGEQFF.

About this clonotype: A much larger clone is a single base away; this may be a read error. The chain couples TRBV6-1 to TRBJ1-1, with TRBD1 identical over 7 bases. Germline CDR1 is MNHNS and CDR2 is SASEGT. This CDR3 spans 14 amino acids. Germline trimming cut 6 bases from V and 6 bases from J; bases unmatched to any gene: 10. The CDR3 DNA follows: TGTGCCAGCAGCCGCGCCGGGACAGTGGCTGAAGCTTTCTTT. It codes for CASSRAGTVAEAFF.

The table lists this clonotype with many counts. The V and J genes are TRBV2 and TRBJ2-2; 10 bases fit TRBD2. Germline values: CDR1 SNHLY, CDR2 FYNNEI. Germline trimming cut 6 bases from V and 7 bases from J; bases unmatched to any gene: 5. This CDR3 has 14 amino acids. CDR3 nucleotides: TGTGCCAGCAGAGCGGGAGGGCCTGTCGGGGAGCTGTTTTTT. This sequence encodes CASRAGGPVGELFF.

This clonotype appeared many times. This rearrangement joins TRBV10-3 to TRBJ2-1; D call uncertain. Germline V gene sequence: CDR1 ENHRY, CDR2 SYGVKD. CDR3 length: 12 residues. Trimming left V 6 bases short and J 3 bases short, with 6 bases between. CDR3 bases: TGTGCCATCAGCCTTAGCTACAATGAGCAGTTCTTC. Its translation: CAISLSYNEQFF.

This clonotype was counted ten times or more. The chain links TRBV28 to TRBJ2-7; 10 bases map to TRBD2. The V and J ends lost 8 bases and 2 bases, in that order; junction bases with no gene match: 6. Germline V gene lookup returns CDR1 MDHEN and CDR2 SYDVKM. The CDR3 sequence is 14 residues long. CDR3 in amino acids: CASSRTSGTYEQYF. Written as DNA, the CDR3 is TGTGCCAGCTCTCGGACTAGCGGAACCTACGAGCAGTACTTC.

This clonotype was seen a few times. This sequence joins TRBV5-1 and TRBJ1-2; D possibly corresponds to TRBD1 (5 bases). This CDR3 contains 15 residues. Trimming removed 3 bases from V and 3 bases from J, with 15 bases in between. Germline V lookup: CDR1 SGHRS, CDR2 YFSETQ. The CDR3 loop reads CASSSTEQAYYGYTF. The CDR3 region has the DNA TGCGCCAGCAGCTCGACGGAACAGGCTTACTATGGCTACACCTTC.

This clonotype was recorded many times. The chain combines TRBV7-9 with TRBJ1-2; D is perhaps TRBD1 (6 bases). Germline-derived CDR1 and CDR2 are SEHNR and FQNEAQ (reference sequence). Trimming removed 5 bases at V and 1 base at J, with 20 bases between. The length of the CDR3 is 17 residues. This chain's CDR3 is CASSGDGQSPFNYGYTF. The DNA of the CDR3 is TGTGCCAGCAGCGGAGACGGACAGAGTCCGTTTAACTATGGCTACACCTTC.

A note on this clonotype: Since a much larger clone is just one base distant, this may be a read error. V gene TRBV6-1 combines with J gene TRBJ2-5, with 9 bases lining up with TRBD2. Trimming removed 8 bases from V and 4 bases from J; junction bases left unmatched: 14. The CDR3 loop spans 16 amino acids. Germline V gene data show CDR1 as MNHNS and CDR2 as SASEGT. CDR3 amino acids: CASAETSGKKRETQYF. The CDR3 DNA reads TGTGCCAGCGCGGAGACTAGCGGAAAGAAGAGAGAGACCCAGTACTTC.

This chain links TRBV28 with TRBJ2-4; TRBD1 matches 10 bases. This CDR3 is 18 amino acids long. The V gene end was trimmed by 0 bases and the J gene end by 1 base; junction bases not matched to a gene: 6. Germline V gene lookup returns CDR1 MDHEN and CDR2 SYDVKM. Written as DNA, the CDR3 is TGTGCCAGCAGTTTATGGGGGCGGGGACAGGGGGCCAAAAACATTCAGTACTTC. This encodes CASSLWGRGQGAKNIQYF.

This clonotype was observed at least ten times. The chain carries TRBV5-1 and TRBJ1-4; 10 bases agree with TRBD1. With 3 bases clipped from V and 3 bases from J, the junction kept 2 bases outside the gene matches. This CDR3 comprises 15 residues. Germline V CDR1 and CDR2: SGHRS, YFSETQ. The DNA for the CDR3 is TGCGCCAGCAGCTGGGGGACAGGGGCTAATGAAAAACTGTTTTTT. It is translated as CASSWGTGANEKLFF.

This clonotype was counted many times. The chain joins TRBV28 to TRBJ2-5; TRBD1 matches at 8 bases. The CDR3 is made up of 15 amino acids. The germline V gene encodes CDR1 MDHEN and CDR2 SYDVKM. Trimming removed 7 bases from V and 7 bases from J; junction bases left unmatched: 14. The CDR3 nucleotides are TGTGCCAGCACCCAGCCAGGGGGCGCGGTAGGGACCCAGTACTTC. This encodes CASTQPGGAVGTQYF. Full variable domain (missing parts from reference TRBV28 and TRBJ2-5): DVKVTQSSRYLVKRTGEKVFLECVQDMDHENMFWYRQDPGLGLRLIYFSYDVKMKEKGDIPEGYSVSREKKERFSLILESASTNQTSMYLCASTQPGGAVGTQYFGPGTRLLVL.

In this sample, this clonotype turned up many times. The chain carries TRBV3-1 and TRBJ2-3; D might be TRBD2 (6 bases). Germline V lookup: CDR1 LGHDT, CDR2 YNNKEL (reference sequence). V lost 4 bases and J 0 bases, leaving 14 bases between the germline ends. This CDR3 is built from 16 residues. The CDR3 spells CASSPRDFSSTDTQYF. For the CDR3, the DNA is TGTGCCAGCAGCCCCCGGGACTTTAGTAGCACAGATACGCAGTATTTT.

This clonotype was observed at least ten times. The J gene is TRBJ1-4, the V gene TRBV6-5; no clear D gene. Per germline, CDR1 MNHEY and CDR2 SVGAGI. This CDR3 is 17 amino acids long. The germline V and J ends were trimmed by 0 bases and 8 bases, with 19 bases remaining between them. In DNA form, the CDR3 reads TGTGCCAGCAGTTACTCTATGGCAGGAAGTTCAAAGGAAAAACTGTTTTTT. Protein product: CASSYSMAGSSKEKLFF.

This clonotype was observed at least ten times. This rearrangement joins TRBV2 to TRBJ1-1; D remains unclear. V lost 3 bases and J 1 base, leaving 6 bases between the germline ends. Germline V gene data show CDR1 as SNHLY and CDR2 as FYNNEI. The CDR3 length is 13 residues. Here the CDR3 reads CASSEMGNTEAFF. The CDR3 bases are TGTGCCAGCAGTGAGATGGGGAACACTGAAGCTTTCTTT.

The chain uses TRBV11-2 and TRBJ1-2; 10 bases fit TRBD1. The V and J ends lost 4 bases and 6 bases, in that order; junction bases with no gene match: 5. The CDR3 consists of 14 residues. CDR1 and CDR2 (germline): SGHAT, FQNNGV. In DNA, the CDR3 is TGTGCCAGCAGCTCCCGGGACAGGGGCAATGGCTACACCTTC. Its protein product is CASSSRDRGNGYTF.

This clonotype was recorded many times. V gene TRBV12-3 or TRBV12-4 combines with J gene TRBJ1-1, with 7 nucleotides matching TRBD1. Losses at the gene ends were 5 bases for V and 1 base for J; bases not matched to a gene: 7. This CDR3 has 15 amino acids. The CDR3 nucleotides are TGTGCCAGCAGTCCGGGACAGTTAACGAACACTGAAGCTTTCTTT. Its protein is CASSPGQLTNTEAFF.

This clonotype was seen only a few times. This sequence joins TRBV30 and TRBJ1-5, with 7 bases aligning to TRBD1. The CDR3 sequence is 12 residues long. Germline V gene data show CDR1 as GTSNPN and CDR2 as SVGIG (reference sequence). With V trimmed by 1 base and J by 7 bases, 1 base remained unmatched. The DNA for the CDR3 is TGTGCCTGGAGTGAGGGGGCCCAGCCCCAGCATTTT. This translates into CAWSEGAQPQHF.

For the CDR3, the DNA is TGTGCCAGCAGCCAAGATTATGAGCGGGATCTGTACGAGCAGTACTTC. Translation gives CASSQDYERDLYEQYF. The chain recombines TRBV14 with TRBJ2-7; 7 positions agree with TRBD2. CDR3 length: 16 amino acids. V dropped 0 bases and J dropped 4; count of bases not matched to a gene: 9. Germline loops: CDR1 SGHDN, CDR2 FVKESK.

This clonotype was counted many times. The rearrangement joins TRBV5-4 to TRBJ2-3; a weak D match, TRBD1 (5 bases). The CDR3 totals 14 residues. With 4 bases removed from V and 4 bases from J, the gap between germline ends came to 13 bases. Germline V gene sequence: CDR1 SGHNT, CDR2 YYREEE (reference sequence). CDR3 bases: TGTGCCAGCAGCCAAATGACAGCCCCAGATACGCAGTATTTT. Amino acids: CASSQMTAPDTQYF.

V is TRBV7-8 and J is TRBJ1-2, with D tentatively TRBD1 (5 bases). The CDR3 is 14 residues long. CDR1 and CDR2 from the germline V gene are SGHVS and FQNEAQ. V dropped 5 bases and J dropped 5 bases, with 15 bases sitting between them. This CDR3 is CASSPTVIRYGYTF. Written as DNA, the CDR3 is TGTGCCAGCAGCCCGACAGTAATAAGATATGGCTACACCTTC.

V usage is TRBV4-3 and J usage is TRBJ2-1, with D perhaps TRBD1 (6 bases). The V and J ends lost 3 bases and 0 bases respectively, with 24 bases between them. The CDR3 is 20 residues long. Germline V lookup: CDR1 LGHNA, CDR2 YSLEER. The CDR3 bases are TGCGCCAGCAGCCACCGGCAACCCGAGACAGGCGTCCTCTCCTACAATGAGCAGTTCTTC. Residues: CASSHRQPETGVLSYNEQFF.